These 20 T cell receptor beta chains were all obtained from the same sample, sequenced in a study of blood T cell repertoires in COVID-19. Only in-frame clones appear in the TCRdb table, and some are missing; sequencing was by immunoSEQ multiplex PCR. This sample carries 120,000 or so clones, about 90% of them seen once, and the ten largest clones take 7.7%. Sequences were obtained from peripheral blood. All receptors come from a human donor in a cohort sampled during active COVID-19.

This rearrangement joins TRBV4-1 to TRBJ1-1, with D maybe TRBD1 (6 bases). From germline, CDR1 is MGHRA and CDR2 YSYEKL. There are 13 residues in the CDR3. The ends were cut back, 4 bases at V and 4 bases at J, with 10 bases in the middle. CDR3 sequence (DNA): TGCGCCAGCAGCCGGGCAGGGGCCACTGAAGCTTTCTTT. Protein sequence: CASSRAGATEAFF.

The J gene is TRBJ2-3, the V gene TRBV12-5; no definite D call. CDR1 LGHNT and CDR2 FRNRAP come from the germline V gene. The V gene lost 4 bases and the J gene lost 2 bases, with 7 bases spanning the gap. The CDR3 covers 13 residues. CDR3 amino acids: CASGYLDTDTQYF. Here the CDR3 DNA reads TGTGCTAGTGGTTACTTAGACACAGATACGCAGTATTTT.

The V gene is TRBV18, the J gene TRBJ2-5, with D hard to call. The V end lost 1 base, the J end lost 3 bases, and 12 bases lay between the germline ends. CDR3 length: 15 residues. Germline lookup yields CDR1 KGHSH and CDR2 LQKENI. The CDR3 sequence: CASSPLLVYKETQYF. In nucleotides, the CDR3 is TGTGCCAGCTCACCACTCCTAGTCTACAAAGAGACCCAGTACTTC. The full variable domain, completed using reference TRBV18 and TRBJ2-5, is NAGVMQNPRHLVRRRGQEARLRCSPMKGHSHVYWYRQLPEEGLKFMVYLQKENIIDESGMPKERFSAEFPKEGPSILRIQQVVRGDSAAYFCASSPLLVYKETQYFGPGTRLLVL.

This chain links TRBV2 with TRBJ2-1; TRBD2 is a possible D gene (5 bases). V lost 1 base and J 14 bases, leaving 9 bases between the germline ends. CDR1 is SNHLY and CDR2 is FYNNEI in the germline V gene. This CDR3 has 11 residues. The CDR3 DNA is TGTGCCAGCAGTGAAGTGAGGGCTAAGTTCTTC. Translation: CASSEVRAKFF.

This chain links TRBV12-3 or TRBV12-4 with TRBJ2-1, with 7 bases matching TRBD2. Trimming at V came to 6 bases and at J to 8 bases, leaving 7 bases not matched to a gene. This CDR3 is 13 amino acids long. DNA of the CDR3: TGTGCCAGCAGCCTATTGAGCGGGGATGAGCAGTTCTTC. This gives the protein CASSLLSGDEQFF.

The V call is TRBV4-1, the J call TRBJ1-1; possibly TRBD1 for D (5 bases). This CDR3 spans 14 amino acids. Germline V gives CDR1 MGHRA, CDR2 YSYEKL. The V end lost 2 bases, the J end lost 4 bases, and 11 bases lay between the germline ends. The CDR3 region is CASSQPQGPTEAFF. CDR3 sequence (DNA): TGCGCCAGCAGCCAACCCCAGGGCCCCACTGAAGCTTTCTTT.

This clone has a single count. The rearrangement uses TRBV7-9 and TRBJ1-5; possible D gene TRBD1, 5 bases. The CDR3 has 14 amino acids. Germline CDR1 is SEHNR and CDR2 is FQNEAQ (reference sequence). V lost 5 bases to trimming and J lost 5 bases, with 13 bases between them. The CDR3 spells CASSEGGDHQPQHF. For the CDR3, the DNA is TGTGCCAGCAGCGAGGGAGGGGATCATCAGCCCCAGCATTTT.

The DNA of the CDR3 is TGTGCCAGCAGGGACAGCTTAAATGGCTACACCTTC. It codes for CASRDSLNGYTF. The rearrangement uses TRBV6-5 and TRBJ1-2; D possibly corresponds to TRBD1 (6 bases). V was pared by 6 bases and J by 6 bases, with 11 bases between. The CDR3 runs to 12 residues. Per germline, CDR1 MNHEY and CDR2 SVGAGI.

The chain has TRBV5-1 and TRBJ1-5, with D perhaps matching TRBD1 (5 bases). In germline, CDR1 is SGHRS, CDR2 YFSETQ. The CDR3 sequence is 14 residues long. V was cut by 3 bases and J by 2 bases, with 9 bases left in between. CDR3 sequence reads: CASSWGVGNQPQHF. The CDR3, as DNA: TGCGCCAGCAGCTGGGGGGTCGGCAATCAGCCCCAGCATTTT.

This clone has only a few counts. The CDR3 coding sequence is TGCGCCAGCAGCTTGTGGGACAGAGGGACAGATACGCAGTATTTT. Protein product: CASSLWDRGTDTQYF. The chain links TRBV5-1 to TRBJ2-3; 7 positions match TRBD1. The J segment lost 3 bases and the V segment lost 1 base, leaving 5 bases of the junction unmatched. The CDR3 loop spans 15 amino acids. Looked up from germline, CDR1 is SGHRS and CDR2 is YFSETQ.

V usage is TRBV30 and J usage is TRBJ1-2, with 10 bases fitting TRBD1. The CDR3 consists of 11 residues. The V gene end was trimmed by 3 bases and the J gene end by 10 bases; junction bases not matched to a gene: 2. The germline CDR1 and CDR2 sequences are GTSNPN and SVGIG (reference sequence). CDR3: CAWRGQGPYTF. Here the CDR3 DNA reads TGTGCCTGGAGGGGACAGGGGCCCTACACCTTC. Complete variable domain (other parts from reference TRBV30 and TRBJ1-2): SQTIHQWPATLVQPVGSPLSLECTVEGTSNPNLYWYRQAAGRGLQLLFYSVGIGQISSEVPQNLSASRPQDRQFILSSKKLLLSDSGFYLCAWRGQGPYTFGSGTRLTVV.

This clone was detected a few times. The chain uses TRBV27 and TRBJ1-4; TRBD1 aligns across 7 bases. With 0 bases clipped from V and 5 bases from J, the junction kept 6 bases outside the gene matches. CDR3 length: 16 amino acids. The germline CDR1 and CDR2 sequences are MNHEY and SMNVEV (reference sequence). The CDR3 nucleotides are TGTGCCAGCAGTTTATCCCGACAGGGCCTGAATGAAAAACTGTTTTTT. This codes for CASSLSRQGLNEKLFF. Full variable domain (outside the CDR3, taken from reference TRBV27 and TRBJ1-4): EAQVTQNPRYLITVTGKKLTVTCSQNMNHEYMSWYRQDPGLGLRQIYYSMNVEVTDKGDVPEGYKVSRKEKRNFPLILESPSPNQTSLYFCASSLSRQGLNEKLFFGSGTQLSVL.

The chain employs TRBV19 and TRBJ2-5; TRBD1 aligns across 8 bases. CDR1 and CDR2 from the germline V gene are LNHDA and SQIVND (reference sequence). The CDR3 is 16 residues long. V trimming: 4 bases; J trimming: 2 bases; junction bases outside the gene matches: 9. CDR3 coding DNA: TGTGCCAGTAGTACTAGACAGGGGTGGGGTCAAGAGACCCAGTACTTC. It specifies CASSTRQGWGQETQYF.

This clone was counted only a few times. In nucleotides, the CDR3 is TGTGCCAGCAGTTTAAACAGGGCCCGCTCTGGAAACACCATATATTTT. Translating it yields CASSLNRARSGNTIYF. The chain employs TRBV28 and TRBJ1-3, with D perhaps TRBD1 (6 bases). There are 16 residues in the CDR3. Germline V gene data show CDR1 as MDHEN and CDR2 as SYDVKM. Between the trimmed V and J ends, which lost 2 bases and 0 bases, there was a span of 11 bases.

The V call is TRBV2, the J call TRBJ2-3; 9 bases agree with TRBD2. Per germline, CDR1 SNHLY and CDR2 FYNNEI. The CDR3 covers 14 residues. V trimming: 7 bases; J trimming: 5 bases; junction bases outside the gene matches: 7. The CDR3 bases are TGTGCCAGCAAGCTAGCGGGGATTCAAGATACGCAGTATTTT. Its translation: CASKLAGIQDTQYF.

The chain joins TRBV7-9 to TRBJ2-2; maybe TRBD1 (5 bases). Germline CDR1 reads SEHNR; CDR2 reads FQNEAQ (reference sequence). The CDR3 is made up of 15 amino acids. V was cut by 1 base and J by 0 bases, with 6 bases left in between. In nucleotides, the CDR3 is TGTGCCAGCAGCTTAGGGGGCGCGAACACCGGGGAGCTGTTTTTT. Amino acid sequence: CASSLGGANTGELFF. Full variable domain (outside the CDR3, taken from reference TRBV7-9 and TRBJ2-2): DTGVSQNPRHKITKRGQNVTFRCDPISEHNRLYWYRQTLGQGPEFLTYFQNEAQLEKSRLLSDRFSAERPKGSFSTLEIQRTEQGDSAMYLCASSLGGANTGELFFGEGSRLTVL.

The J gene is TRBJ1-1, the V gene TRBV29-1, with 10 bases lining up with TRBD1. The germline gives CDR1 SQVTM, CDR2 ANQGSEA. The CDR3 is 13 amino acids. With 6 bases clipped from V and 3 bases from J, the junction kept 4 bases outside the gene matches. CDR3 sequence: CSVKTGGHTEAFF. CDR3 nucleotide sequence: TGCAGCGTAAAGACAGGGGGCCACACTGAAGCTTTCTTT.

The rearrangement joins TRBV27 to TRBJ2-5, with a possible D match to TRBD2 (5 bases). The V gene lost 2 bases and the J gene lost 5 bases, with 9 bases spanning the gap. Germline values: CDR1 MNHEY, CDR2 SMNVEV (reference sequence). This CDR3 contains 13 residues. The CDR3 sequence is CASSLILGETQYF. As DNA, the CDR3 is TGTGCCAGCAGTTTAATACTAGGGGAGACCCAGTACTTC.

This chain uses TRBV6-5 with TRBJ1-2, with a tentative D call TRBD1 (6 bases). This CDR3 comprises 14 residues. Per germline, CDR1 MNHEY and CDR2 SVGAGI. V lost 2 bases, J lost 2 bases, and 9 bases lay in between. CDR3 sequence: CASSYRGWNYGYTF. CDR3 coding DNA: TGTGCCAGCAGTTACAGGGGGTGGAACTATGGCTACACCTTC.

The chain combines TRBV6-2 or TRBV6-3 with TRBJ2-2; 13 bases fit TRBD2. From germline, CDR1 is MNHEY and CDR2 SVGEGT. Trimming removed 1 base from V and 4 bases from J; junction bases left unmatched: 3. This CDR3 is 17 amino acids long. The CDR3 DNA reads TGTGCCAGCAGTTACTGGACTAGCGGGGGCGTCACCGGGGAGCTGTTTTTT. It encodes CASSYWTSGGVTGELFF.